The TCR beta chain under discussion was sequenced for a study of blood T cell repertoires in COVID-19. Background on the study: The samples span acute and convalescent COVID-19 from the United States, Italy and Spain.

Original processing methods: Counts of nucleated cells, estimated from reference gene primer amplification, were obtained. The method was immunoSEQ multiplex PCR; TCRdb's version includes in-frame clones alone and lacks a portion of them. V, J and clone size are taken as reported in that table, and D and trimming were inferred from the DNA itself. Found here are 150,000 to 200,000 clones, 79% of them singletons; the top ten hold approximately 7.7%. The Seattle site enrolled patients during active infection and followed them longitudinally. The J segment lost 8 bases and the V segment lost 9 bases, leaving 6 bases of the junction unmatched. The length of the CDR3 is 13 residues. Germline lookup yields CDR1 MDHEN and CDR2 SYDVKM.

The clonotype originates from a woman aged 55-70 years with COVID-19, enrolled during active disease. V and J are TRBV28 and TRBJ1-6; 8 nucleotides line up with TRBD1. The sample taken for sequencing was peripheral blood. DNA of the CDR3: TGTGCCAGTAGGACAGGGTCTTATTCACCCCTCCACTTT. It is translated as CASRTGSYSPLHF.